This T cell receptor beta chain stems from a study of OX40 agonist ivuxolimab in advanced cancers. Across the study: Prior therapy, whether anti-PD-1, anti-PD-L1 or anti-CTLA-4, was allowed, and 40% had some.

Method: immunoSEQ multiplex PCR; TCRdb's copy keeps in-frame clones and lacks some. The sample consists of some 83,000 clones, 90% to 95% of them appearing once. The CDR3 is 14 residues long. The ends lost 3 bases at V and 5 bases at J; junction bases unmatched: 3. Germline V gene lookup returns CDR1 SGHTA and CDR2 FQGNSA. This clone has just one count. The material was CD4+ or CD8+ T cells sorted from blood, obtained in a trial of the OX40 agonist ivuxolimab. This TCR came from an adult with an advanced solid tumor such as melanoma, head and neck, liver or kidney cancer. The genes are TRBV7-2 and TRBJ2-5; 10 bases align to TRBD1. CDR3 residues: CASSFRTGGETQYF. CDR3 coding DNA: TGTGCCAGCAGCTTCAGGACAGGGGGGGAGACCCAGTACTTC. The full variable domain, rest sourced from reference TRBV7-2 and TRBJ2-5, is GAGVSQSPSNKVTEKGKDVELRCDPISGHTALYWYRQSLGQGLEFLIYFQGNSAPDKSGLPSDRFSAERTGGSVSTLTIQRTQQEDSAVYLCASSFRTGGETQYFGPGTRLLVL.